What follows are 18 T cell receptor beta chains derived from one specimen sequenced in a study of CXCR3-negative and CXCR3-positive naive CD8 T cells. TRB cDNA libraries were made by UMI-labeled 5' RACE. TCRdb derives one entry per CDR3 protein from the 5' RACE reads, leaving out DNA. The table for this sample gives 45,000 to 60,000 distinct CDR3 sequences. Input material: memory CD8+ T cells from blood. The receptors stem from a human donor in good health. Some clones in this sample may be carry-over from other donors' samples.

The chain has TRBV7-3 and TRBJ2-5; as DNA is missing, the TRBD2 call by TCRdb cannot be tested. This CDR3 is built from 14 residues. Germline V CDR1 and CDR2: SGHTA, FQGTGA. CDR3 sequence: CASSVGPTGETQYF.

V and J are TRBV28 and TRBJ1-2. The CDR3 loop spans 11 amino acids. CDR1 MDHEN and CDR2 SYDVKM come from the germline V gene. This chain's CDR3 is CASSRNYGYTF.

The chain employs TRBV29-1 and TRBJ2-1; TCRdb designates TRBD2, a call that cannot be tested without DNA. The germline gives CDR1 SQVTM, CDR2 ANQGSEA. The CDR3 spans 12 residues. This CDR3 reads CSVPLLAGEQFF.

The CDR3 loop reads CSVVGNKETQYF. This chain uses TRBV29-1 with TRBJ2-5. Germline-derived CDR1 and CDR2 are SQVTM and ANQGSEA. The CDR3 is 12 amino acids. Full variable domain (rest looked up from reference TRBV29-1 and TRBJ2-5): SAVISQKPSRDICQRGTSLTIQCQVDSQVTMMFWYRQQPGQSLTLIATANQGSEATYESGFVIDKFPISRPNLTFSTLTVSNMSPEDSSIYLCSVVGNKETQYFGPGTRLLVL.

The gene calls are TRBV29-1 and TRBJ2-3. The CDR3 sequence is 11 residues long. Looked up from germline, CDR1 is SQVTM and CDR2 is ANQGSEA. The CDR3 sequence: CSGVRTDTQYF.

The CDR3 sequence: CSVESQGEQFF. The chain recombines TRBV29-1 with TRBJ2-1; lacking DNA, the TRBD1 call made by TCRdb goes unchecked. Germline V gives CDR1 SQVTM, CDR2 ANQGSEA. The CDR3 length is 11 residues.

The rearrangement uses TRBV2 and TRBJ1-5. CDR1 is SNHLY and CDR2 is FYNNEI in the germline V gene. This CDR3 has 16 residues. This CDR3 is CASSEWRGASNQPQHF.

The chain uses TRBV12-3 or TRBV12-4 and TRBJ2-7; the TRBD1 assignment by TCRdb is unverifiable without DNA. This CDR3 contains 13 residues. The CDR3 reads CASSIGSRGEQYF.

V gene TRBV2 combines with J gene TRBJ2-3; TCRdb's D call of TRBD2 is untestable without DNA. Looked up from germline, CDR1 is SNHLY and CDR2 is FYNNEI. This CDR3 comprises 15 residues. CDR3 amino acids: CASSEQAGGTDTQYF. The variable domain in full, with the rest retrieved from reference TRBV2 and TRBJ2-3, is EPEVTQTPSHQVTQMGQEVILRCVPISNHLYFYWYRQILGQKVEFLVSFYNNEISEKSEIFDDQFSVERPDGSNFTLKIRSTKLEDSAMYFCASSEQAGGTDTQYFGPGTRLTVL.

V is TRBV4-3 and J is TRBJ1-3. Germline assignment: CDR1 LGHNA and CDR2 YSLEER. The CDR3 sequence is 14 residues long. The CDR3: CAISPSGSGNTIYF.

The J gene is TRBJ2-1, the V gene TRBV28; TCRdb picks TRBD1, but there is no DNA to check that call. The CDR3 has 13 amino acids. Germline CDR1 is MDHEN and CDR2 is SYDVKM. CDR3 sequence: CASTTDGDNEQFF.

The V and J genes are TRBV18 and TRBJ2-3; as DNA is missing, the TRBD1 call by TCRdb cannot be tested. Germline V CDR1 and CDR2: KGHSH, LQKENI. The CDR3 runs 14 residues. Here the CDR3 reads CASSPRTGTDTQYF.

CDR3 sequence: CASSDGAGGNTGELFF. The chain combines TRBV6-4 with TRBJ2-2; TCRdb returns TRBD1, unconfirmable since there is no DNA. The CDR3 totals 16 residues. CDR1 is MRHNA, CDR2 SNTAGT, per germline.

The rearrangement uses TRBV7-6 and TRBJ2-1. The CDR3 totals 14 residues. The V gene's germline CDR1 is SGHVS and CDR2 FNYEAQ. The CDR3 region is CASRERAISNEQFF.

The V and J genes are TRBV29-1 and TRBJ1-1. The CDR3 loop spans 14 amino acids. Per germline, CDR1 SQVTM and CDR2 ANQGSEA. CDR3 sequence reads: CSVEDVTVGTEAFF.

V usage is TRBV6-5 and J usage is TRBJ2-1; as DNA is missing, the TRBD2 call by TCRdb cannot be tested. Germline loops: CDR1 MNHEY, CDR2 SVGAGI. This CDR3 region has 15 residues. The CDR3 spells CASSWTSGDYNEQFF.

The CDR3 sequence: CSVIRGDSGRALYEQYF. V usage is TRBV29-1 and J usage is TRBJ2-7; the D call of TRBD2 rests on TCRdb alone, since no DNA is present to check it. Germline CDR1 reads SQVTM; CDR2 reads ANQGSEA. The CDR3 length is 17 residues.

The chain is built from TRBV27 and TRBJ2-7; TCRdb outputs TRBD1, but without DNA this stays unchecked. The germline CDR1 and CDR2 sequences are MNHEY and SMNVEV (reference sequence). The CDR3 has 14 residues. The CDR3 sequence is CASRAGGLGYEQYF.